This T cell receptor beta chain emerged from a study of T-cell reconstitution after alpha-beta-depleted transplantation in children. Unique molecular identifiers were used to barcode this TCRbeta library. MiXCR, applied by TCRdb to the PCR reads, yields one record per CDR3 protein. The sample records 500,000 or so distinct CDR3 sequences, around a third being singletons. The sequences come from PBMCs from the stem cell graft donor, collected from the stem cell graft. This clonotype originated in a human donor who donated a stem cell graft to a child with aplastic anemia.

The CDR3 is CASSQQGGGTEAFF. The CDR3 nucleotides are TGTGCCAGCAGTCAACAGGGTGGCGGCACTGAAGCTTTCTTT. The chain couples TRBV28 to TRBJ1-1; weak D call: TRBD1 (6 bases). Germline values: CDR1 MDHEN, CDR2 SYDVKM. CDR3 length: 14 residues. Trimming pared 5 bases from V and 4 bases from J, leaving 14 bases between.